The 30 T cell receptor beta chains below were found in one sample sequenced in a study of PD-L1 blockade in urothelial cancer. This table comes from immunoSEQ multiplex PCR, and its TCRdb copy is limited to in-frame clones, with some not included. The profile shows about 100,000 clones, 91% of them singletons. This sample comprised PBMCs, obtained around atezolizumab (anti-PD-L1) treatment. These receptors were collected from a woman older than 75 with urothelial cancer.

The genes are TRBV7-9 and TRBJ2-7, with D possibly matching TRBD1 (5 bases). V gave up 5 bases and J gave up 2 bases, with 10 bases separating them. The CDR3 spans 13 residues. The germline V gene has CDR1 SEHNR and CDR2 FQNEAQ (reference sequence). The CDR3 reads CASSTTEAYEQYF. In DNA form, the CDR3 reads TGTGCCAGCAGCACGACAGAGGCCTACGAGCAGTACTTC.

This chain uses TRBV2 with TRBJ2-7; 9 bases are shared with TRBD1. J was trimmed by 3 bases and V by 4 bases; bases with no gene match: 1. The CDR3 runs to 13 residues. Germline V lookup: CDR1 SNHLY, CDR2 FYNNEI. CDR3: CASSGDRVYEQYF. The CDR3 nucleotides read TGTGCCAGCAGTGGGGACAGGGTCTACGAGCAGTACTTC.

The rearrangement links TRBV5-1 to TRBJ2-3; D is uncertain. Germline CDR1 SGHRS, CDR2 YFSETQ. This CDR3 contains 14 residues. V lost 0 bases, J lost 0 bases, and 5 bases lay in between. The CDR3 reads CASSLAASTDTQYF. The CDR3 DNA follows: TGCGCCAGCAGCTTGGCCGCGAGCACAGATACGCAGTATTTT. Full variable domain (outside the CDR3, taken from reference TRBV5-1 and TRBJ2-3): KAGVTQTPRYLIKTRGQQVTLSCSPISGHRSVSWYQQTPGQGLQFLFEYFSETQRNKGNFPGRFSGRQFSNSRSEMNVSTLELGDSALYLCASSLAASTDTQYFGPGTRLTVL.

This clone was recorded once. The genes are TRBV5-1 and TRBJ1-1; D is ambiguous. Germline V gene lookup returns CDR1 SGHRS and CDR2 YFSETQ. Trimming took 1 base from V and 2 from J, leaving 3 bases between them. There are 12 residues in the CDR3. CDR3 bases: TGCGCCAGCAGCTTGACAAACACTGAAGCTTTCTTT. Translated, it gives CASSLTNTEAFF.

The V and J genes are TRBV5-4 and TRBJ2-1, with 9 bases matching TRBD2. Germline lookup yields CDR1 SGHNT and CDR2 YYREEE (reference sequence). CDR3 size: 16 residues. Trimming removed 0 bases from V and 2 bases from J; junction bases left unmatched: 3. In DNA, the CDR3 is TGTGCCAGCAGCTTGGGGTCTAGCGGGACCTACAATGAGCAGTTCTTC. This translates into CASSLGSSGTYNEQFF. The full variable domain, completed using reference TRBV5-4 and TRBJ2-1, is ETGVTQSPTHLIKTRGQQVTLRCSSQSGHNTVSWYQQALGQGPQFIFQYYREEENGRGNFPPRFSGLQFPNYSSELNVNALELDDSALYLCASSLGSSGTYNEQFFGPGTRLTVL.

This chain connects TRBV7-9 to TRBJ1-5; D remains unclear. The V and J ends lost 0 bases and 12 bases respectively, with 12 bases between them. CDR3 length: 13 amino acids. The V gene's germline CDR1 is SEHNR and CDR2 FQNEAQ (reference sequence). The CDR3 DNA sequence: TGTGCCAGCAGCTTAGCGCAGGCAGGAAACCAGCATTTT. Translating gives CASSLAQAGNQHF.

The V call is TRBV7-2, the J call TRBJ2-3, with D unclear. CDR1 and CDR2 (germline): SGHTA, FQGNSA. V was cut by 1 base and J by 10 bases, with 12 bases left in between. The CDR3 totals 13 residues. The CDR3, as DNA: TGTGCCAGCAGCTTAGAACCCACCCAGGCGCAGTATTTT. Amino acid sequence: CASSLEPTQAQYF.

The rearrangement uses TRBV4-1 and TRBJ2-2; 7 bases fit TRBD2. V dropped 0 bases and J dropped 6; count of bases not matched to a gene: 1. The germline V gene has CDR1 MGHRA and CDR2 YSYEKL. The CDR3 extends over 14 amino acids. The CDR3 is CASSQEGGAGELFF. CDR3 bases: TGCGCCAGCAGCCAAGAGGGGGGGGCCGGGGAGCTGTTTTTT.

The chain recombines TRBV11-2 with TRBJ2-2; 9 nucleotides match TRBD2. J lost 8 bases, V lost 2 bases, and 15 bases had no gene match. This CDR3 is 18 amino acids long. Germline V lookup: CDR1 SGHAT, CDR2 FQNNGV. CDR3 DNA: TGTGCCAGCAGCTTACGTGTGCCCGGGACTAGCTTCCGGGGGGAGCTGTTTTTT. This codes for CASSLRVPGTSFRGELFF.

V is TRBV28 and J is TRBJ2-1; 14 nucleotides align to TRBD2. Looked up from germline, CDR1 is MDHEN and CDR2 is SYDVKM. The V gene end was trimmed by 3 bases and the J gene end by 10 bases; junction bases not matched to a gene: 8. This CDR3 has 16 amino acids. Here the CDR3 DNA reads TGTGCCAGCAGTTTCCCCGGGACTAGCGGGAGCAGCGAGCAGTTCTTC. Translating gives CASSFPGTSGSSEQFF.

The DNA of the CDR3 is TGCGCCAGCCGAGAGGGACAGATCACCGGGGAGCTGTTTTTT. Protein: CASREGQITGELFF. This rearrangement joins TRBV5-1 to TRBJ2-2; 7 bases are shared with TRBD1. Trimming took 7 bases from V and 4 from J; bases not matched to a gene: 7. The CDR3 has 14 amino acids. Germline values: CDR1 SGHRS, CDR2 YFSETQ.

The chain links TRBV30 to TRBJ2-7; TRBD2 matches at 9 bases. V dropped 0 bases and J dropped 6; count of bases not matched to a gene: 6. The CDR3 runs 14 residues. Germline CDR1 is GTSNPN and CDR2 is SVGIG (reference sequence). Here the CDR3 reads CAWSVGLAGSEQYF. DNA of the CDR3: TGTGCCTGGAGTGTTGGGCTAGCGGGGTCCGAGCAGTACTTC.

CDR3 sequence reads: CASSVASGGYEQYF. Here the CDR3 DNA reads TGTGCCAGCAGCGTTGCTAGCGGAGGCTACGAGCAGTACTTC. V and J are TRBV9 and TRBJ2-7, with TRBD2 identical over 7 bases. The V gene's germline CDR1 is SGDLS and CDR2 YYNGEE. With 2 bases clipped from V and 3 bases from J, the junction kept 5 bases outside the gene matches. The CDR3 is made up of 14 amino acids.

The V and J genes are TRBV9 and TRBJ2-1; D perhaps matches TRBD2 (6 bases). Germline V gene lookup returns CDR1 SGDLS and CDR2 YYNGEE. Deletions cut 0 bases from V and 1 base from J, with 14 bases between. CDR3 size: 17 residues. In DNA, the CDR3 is TGTGCCAGCAGCGTAGACCCCCAGGCGGGGTCCTACAATGAGCAGTTCTTC. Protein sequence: CASSVDPQAGSYNEQFF.

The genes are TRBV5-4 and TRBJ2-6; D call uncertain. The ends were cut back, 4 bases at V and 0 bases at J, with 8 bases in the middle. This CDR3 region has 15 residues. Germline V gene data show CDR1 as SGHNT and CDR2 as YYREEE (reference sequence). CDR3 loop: CASSLQLSGANVLTF. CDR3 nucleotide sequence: TGTGCCAGCAGCCTACAGCTCTCTGGGGCCAACGTCCTGACTTTC.

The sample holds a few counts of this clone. CDR3 sequence: CASGTDINQPQHF. Written as DNA, the CDR3 is TGTGCCAGCGGGACAGATATTAATCAGCCCCAGCATTTT. The chain uses TRBV2 and TRBJ1-5; TRBD1 agrees at 7 bases. The CDR3 spans 13 residues. Trimming took 8 bases from V and 4 from J; bases not matched to a gene: 5. CDR1 SNHLY and CDR2 FYNNEI come from the germline V gene.

CDR3 region: CASSQGLTYEQYF. In DNA form, the CDR3 reads TGTGCCAGTAGTCAGGGGTTGACCTACGAGCAGTACTTC. The chain recombines TRBV19 with TRBJ2-7; the D gene is possibly TRBD1 (6 bases). CDR1 LNHDA and CDR2 SQIVND come from the germline V gene (reference sequence). The germline V and J ends were trimmed by 5 bases and 2 bases, with 10 bases remaining between them. The CDR3 covers 13 residues.

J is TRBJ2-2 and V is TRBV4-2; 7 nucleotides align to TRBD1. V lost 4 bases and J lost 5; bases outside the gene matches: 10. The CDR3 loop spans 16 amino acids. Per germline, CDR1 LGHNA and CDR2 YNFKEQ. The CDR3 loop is CASSREQGRRTGELFF. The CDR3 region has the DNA TGTGCCAGCAGCCGAGAACAGGGGAGAAGGACCGGGGAGCTGTTTTTT.

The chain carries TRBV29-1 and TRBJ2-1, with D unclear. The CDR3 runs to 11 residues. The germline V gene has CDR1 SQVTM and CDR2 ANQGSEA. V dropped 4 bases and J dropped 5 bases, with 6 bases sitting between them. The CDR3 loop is CSVGLNNEQFF. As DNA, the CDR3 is TGCAGCGTTGGGCTGAACAATGAGCAGTTCTTC.

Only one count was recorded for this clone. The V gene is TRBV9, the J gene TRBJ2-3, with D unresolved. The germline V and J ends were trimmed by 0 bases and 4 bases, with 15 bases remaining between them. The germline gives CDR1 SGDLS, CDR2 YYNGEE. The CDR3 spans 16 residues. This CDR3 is CASSVGPGEIADTQYF. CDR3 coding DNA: TGTGCCAGCAGCGTAGGGCCGGGTGAGATCGCAGATACGCAGTATTTT.

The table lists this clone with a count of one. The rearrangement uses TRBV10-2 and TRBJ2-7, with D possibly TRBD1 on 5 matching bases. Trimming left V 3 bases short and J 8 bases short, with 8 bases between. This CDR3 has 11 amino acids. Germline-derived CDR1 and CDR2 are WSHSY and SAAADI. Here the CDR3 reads CASSEGEQQYF. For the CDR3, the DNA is TGCGCCAGCAGTGAAGGGGAACAGCAGTACTTC.

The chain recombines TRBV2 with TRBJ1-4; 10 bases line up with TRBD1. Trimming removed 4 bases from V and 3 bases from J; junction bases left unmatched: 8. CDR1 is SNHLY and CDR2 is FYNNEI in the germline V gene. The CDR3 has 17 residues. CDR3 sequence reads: CASSAGTGDVANEKLFF. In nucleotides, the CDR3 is TGTGCCAGCAGTGCCGGGACAGGGGATGTAGCTAATGAAAAACTGTTTTTT.

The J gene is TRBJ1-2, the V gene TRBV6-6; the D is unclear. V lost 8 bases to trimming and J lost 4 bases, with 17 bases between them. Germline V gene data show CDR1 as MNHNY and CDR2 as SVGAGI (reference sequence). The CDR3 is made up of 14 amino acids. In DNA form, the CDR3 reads TGTGCCAGCGGCCCGGCGGCTGCGGGCTATGGCTACACCTTC. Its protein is CASGPAAAGYGYTF.

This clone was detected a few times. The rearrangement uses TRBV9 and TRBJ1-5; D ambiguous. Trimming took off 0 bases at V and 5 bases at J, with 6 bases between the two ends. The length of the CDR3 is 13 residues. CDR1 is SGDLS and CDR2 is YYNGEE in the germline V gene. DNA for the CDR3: TGTGCCAGCAGCGTAGAGCCCCATCAGCCCCAGCATTTT. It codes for CASSVEPHQPQHF.

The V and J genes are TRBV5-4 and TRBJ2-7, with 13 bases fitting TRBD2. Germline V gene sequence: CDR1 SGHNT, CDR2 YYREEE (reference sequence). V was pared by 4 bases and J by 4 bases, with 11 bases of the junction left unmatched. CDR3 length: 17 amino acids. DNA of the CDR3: TGTGCCAGCAGCCCACCAGGACTAGCGGGAGCGAAGTACGAGCAGTACTTC. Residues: CASSPPGLAGAKYEQYF.

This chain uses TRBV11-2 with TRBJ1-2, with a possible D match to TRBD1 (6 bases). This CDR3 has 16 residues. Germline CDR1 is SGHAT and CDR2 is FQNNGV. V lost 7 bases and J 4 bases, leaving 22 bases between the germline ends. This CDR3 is CASTQGGGSNSYGYTF. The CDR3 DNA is TGTGCCAGCACCCAGGGAGGGGGGTCGAATAGCTATGGCTACACCTTC.

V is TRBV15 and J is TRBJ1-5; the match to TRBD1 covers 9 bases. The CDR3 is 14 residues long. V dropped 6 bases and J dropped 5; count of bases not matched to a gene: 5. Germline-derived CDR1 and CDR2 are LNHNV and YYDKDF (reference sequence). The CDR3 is CATSTGGGHQPQHF. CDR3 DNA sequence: TGTGCCACCAGTACAGGGGGCGGCCATCAGCCCCAGCATTTT. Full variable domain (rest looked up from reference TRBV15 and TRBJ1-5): DAMVIQNPRYQVTQFGKPVTLSCSQTLNHNVMYWYQQKSSQAPKLLFHYYDKDFNNEADTPDNFQSRRPNTSFCFLDIRSPGLGDTAMYLCATSTGGGHQPQHFGDGTRLSIL.

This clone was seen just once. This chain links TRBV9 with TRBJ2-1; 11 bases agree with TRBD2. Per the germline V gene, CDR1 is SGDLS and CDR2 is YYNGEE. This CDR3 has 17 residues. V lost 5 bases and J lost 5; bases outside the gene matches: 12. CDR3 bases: TGTGCCAGCAGAGACCACCCAGGGACTAGCGGTAACAATGAGCAGTTCTTC. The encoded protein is CASRDHPGTSGNNEQFF.

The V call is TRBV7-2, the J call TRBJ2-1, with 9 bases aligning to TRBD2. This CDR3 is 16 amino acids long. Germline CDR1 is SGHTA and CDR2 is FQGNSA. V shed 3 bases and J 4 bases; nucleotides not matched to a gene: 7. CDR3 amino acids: CASSLASGIIYNEQFF. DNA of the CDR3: TGTGCCAGCAGCTTGGCTAGCGGGATCATTTACAATGAGCAGTTCTTC.

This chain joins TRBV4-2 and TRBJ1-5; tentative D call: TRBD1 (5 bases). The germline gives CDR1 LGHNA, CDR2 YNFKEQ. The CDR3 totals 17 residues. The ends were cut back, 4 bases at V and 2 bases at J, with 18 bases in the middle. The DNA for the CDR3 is TGTGCCAGCAGCCCCCAAAGGGGAATTGAGGGCAATCAGCCCCAGCATTTT. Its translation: CASSPQRGIEGNQPQHF.